What follows are 14 T cell receptor beta chains derived from one specimen sequenced in a study of preoperative IRX-2 immunotherapy in early breast cancer. Indicated treatment: preoperative locoregional IRX-2 cytokine immunotherapy. Data came from immunoSEQ multiplex PCR; TCRdb stores just in-frame clones and leaves some out. The data contain roughly 10,000 clones, around 86% of them seen just once; the ten biggest clones take up roughly 6%. This material consisted of lymph node tissue, taken before IRX-2 immunotherapy. The source of these receptors is a human donor with breast cancer.

The chain is built from TRBV18 and TRBJ2-1; TRBD2 matches at 16 bases. With 3 bases clipped from V and 8 bases from J, the junction kept 1 base outside the gene matches. This CDR3 has 15 residues. Germline V lookup: CDR1 KGHSH, CDR2 LQKENI. CDR3 amino acids: CASSPGTSGRDEQFF. CDR3 sequence (DNA): TGTGCCAGCTCACCTGGGACTAGCGGGAGGGATGAGCAGTTCTTC.

CDR3 loop: CASSLFAGNTGELFF. CDR3 DNA: TGTGCCAGCAGCTTGTTTGCGGGGAACACCGGGGAGCTGTTTTTT. This chain connects TRBV7-6 to TRBJ2-2, with D tentatively TRBD2 (5 bases). The CDR3 length is 15 residues. V shed 3 bases and J shed 1 base, with 9 bases lying between them. Germline V gene lookup returns CDR1 SGHVS and CDR2 FNYEAQ.

The genes are TRBV11-3 and TRBJ2-5; 7 bases are shared with TRBD2. V was pared by 5 bases and J by 4 bases, with 7 bases of the junction left unmatched. The CDR3 is made up of 14 amino acids. The germline gives CDR1 SGHNT, CDR2 YENEEA. CDR3 nucleotides: TGTGCCAGCAGCACCGGGACTACTCGAGAGACCCAGTACTTC. Translation: CASSTGTTRETQYF.

The chain carries TRBV7-6 and TRBJ2-1, with 10 bases identical to TRBD2. CDR1 SGHVS and CDR2 FNYEAQ come from the germline V gene. CDR3 size: 16 residues. V lost 1 base, J lost 4 bases, and 4 bases stayed unmatched. The CDR3 loop is CASSLVASGSYNEQFF. The DNA of the CDR3 is TGTGCCAGCAGCTTAGTTGCTAGCGGGAGTTACAATGAGCAGTTCTTC.

This clone was seen more than once but under ten times. The rearrangement joins TRBV6-8 to TRBJ2-1, with 11 bases fitting TRBD2. Germline trimming cut 7 bases from V and 9 bases from J; bases unmatched to any gene: 8. The CDR3 is 14 residues long. Germline CDR1 is MNHGY and CDR2 is SAAAGT. CDR3 sequence: CASNTGLAGGEQFF. For the CDR3, the DNA is TGTGCCAGCAACACAGGACTAGCGGGTGGTGAGCAGTTCTTC.

CDR3 nucleotides: TGTGCCAGCAGTTACTTGGACAATGAGCAGTTCTTC. It encodes CASSYLDNEQFF. The chain links TRBV6-8 to TRBJ2-1; D gene ambiguous. V dropped 1 base and J dropped 5 bases, with 3 bases sitting between them. Per the germline V gene, CDR1 is MNHGY and CDR2 is SAAAGT. This CDR3 has 12 residues.

CDR3 DNA sequence: TGTGCCAGCAGTTTATACGGGGGGACCACAGATACGCAGTATTTT. It codes for CASSLYGGTTDTQYF. The chain employs TRBV28 and TRBJ2-3; 7 bases align to TRBD2. This CDR3 has 15 residues. J gave up 2 bases and V 1 base, and 3 bases lay outside the gene matches. The germline CDR1 and CDR2 sequences are MDHEN and SYDVKM.

The rearrangement uses TRBV5-1 and TRBJ2-3, with 10 bases fitting TRBD2. After removal of 1 base from V and 4 bases from J, the junction contained 6 bases not matched to a gene. Germline-derived CDR1 and CDR2 are SGHRS and YFSETQ. There are 16 residues in the CDR3. The CDR3 DNA sequence: TGCGCCAGCAGCTTGTCAGCGGGAGGGCCAGCAGATACGCAGTATTTT. Protein sequence: CASSLSAGGPADTQYF.

This clone was counted only a few times. This chain uses TRBV19 with TRBJ2-7; 9 nucleotides agree with TRBD1. Germline assignment: CDR1 LNHDA and CDR2 SQIVND (reference sequence). This CDR3 is 16 amino acids long. The V segment lost 5 bases and the J segment 3 bases; nucleotides outside the gene matches: 11. For the CDR3, the DNA is TGTGCCAGTAGTCCAAGAAACCCGGACAGGGGCTACGAGCAGTACTTC. Translating it yields CASSPRNPDRGYEQYF.

The genes are TRBV11-3 and TRBJ2-3; 11 nucleotides agree with TRBD2. The CDR3 runs 17 residues. Looked up from germline, CDR1 is SGHNT and CDR2 is YENEEA. V dropped 7 bases and J dropped 3; count of bases not matched to a gene: 12. CDR3: CASILSWTSGWTDTQYF. The CDR3 DNA sequence: TGTGCCAGCATCCTTTCTTGGACTAGCGGGTGGACAGATACGCAGTATTTT.

The J gene is TRBJ2-5, the V gene TRBV6-8, with 9 nucleotides matching TRBD1. Germline-derived CDR1 and CDR2 are MNHGY and SAAAGT. V shed 6 bases, J shed 0 bases, and the junction held 11 bases outside the gene matches. The CDR3 length is 17 residues. The CDR3 protein is CASRTRTGVVNQETQYF. CDR3 nucleotides: TGTGCCAGCAGAACTCGGACAGGGGTGGTTAACCAAGAGACCCAGTACTTC.

This clone was picked up a small number of times. The chain recombines TRBV11-3 with TRBJ1-1, with 9 positions matching TRBD1. The CDR3 totals 14 residues. The V segment lost 5 bases and the J segment 4 bases; nucleotides outside the gene matches: 5. The germline gives CDR1 SGHNT, CDR2 YENEEA. DNA of the CDR3: TGTGCCAGCAGCCGACAGGGGGGTCTCACTGAAGCTTTCTTT. This encodes CASSRQGGLTEAFF.

V usage is TRBV6-8 and J usage is TRBJ2-4, with D possibly being TRBD1 (6 bases). This CDR3 comprises 14 residues. Germline V CDR1 and CDR2: MNHGY, SAAAGT. Trimming removed 8 bases at V and 0 bases at J, with 11 bases between. CDR3 sequence (DNA): TGTGCCAGCCACCCGGACAGAGCCAAAAACATTCAGTACTTC. It codes for CASHPDRAKNIQYF.

The chain links TRBV19 to TRBJ2-1; 10 bases are a match to TRBD2. CDR1 is LNHDA and CDR2 is SQIVND in the germline V gene (reference sequence). The CDR3 length is 16 residues. The V gene end was trimmed by 2 bases and the J gene end by 10 bases; junction bases not matched to a gene: 11. CDR3 protein: CASSILAGAGQIEQFF. DNA of the CDR3: TGTGCCAGTAGTATACTAGCGGGAGCCGGGCAGATCGAGCAGTTCTTC.